This T cell receptor (beta chain) comes out of a study of CD8+ T cells in alopecia areata. Study findings and constraints: Higher clonality and more expanded CD8+ clones appeared in lesional than normal scalp.

The germline CDR1 and CDR2 sequences are LGHNA and YNFKEQ. Trimming at V came to 5 bases and at J to 0 bases, leaving 8 bases not matched to a gene. The CDR3 loop spans 18 amino acids. Of note for this clone: Its antigen is not identified.

Extracted RNA was reverse transcribed, and the resulting cDNA served as sequencing template. The protocol was immunoSEQ multiplex PCR, while the TCRdb copy is restricted to in-frame clones and leaves out a portion. This table holds just over 150,000 clones, 45% to 55% found once. The genes are TRBV4-2 and TRBJ2-6, with 9 bases that match TRBD1. The TCR originated in a human donor with alopecia areata. Material: CD8+ T cells sorted from blood, obtained at week 0. The CDR3 region is CASSSGTGFYSGANVLTF. The DNA for the CDR3 is TGTGCCAGCAGCTCGGGGACAGGGTTTTACTCTGGGGCCAACGTCCTGACTTTC.